These 30 T cell receptor beta chains came from one sample sequenced in a study of cytomegalovirus exposure and HLA in healthy donors. In the PCR, 60 Vbeta and 13 Jbeta primers were used. TCRdb's copy holds only in-frame clones and misses some; the assay was immunoSEQ multiplex PCR. The sample carries 90,000 to 120,000 clones, roughly three quarters recorded once. The material sequenced was PBMCs. Every receptor here comes from a man younger than 35 in good health and CMV-seronegative.

This clone appeared a few times. The chain joins TRBV6-5 to TRBJ2-7, with TRBD1 matching 9 bases. Germline-derived CDR1 and CDR2 are MNHEY and SVGAGI. Trimming removed 6 bases from V and 4 bases from J; junction bases left unmatched: 7. The CDR3 has 14 residues. As DNA, the CDR3 is TGTGCCAGCAGCCTCGGGACAGGGAGGTACGAGCAGTACTTC. Protein: CASSLGTGRYEQYF.

This clone was seen a handful of times. This rearrangement joins TRBV6-6 to TRBJ2-1; TRBD2 matches at 11 bases. The germline gives CDR1 MNHNY, CDR2 SVGAGI (reference sequence). This CDR3 has 15 amino acids. V was pared by 5 bases and J by 7 bases, with 7 bases of the junction left unmatched. This CDR3 is CASSLSGGASNEQFF. The CDR3 nucleotides are TGTGCCAGCAGTCTTAGCGGGGGGGCTAGTAATGAGCAGTTCTTC.

This chain's CDR3 is CASSLGGTGGSDEQYF. The CDR3 DNA reads TGTGCCAGCAGCTTAGGAGGGACAGGAGGGTCCGACGAGCAGTACTTC. This chain uses TRBV7-2 with TRBJ2-7, with 8 bases identical to TRBD1. CDR1 and CDR2 from the germline V gene are SGHTA and FQGNSA. The length of the CDR3 is 16 residues. J lost 5 bases, V lost 1 base, and 10 bases had no gene match.

The J gene is TRBJ1-2, the V gene TRBV4-3; 9 bases agree with TRBD1. There are 12 residues in the CDR3. Germline V gene sequence: CDR1 LGHNA, CDR2 YSLEER. V was clipped by 3 bases and J by 14 bases; unmatched bases: 7. The CDR3 DNA sequence: TGCGCCAGCAGCCAGGGACAGGGAGGGGGGACCTTC. This gives the protein CASSQGQGGGTF.

The rearrangement joins TRBV9 to TRBJ1-1; weak D call: TRBD1 (6 bases). This CDR3 has 16 amino acids. Trimming cost V 0 bases and J 2 bases, with 14 bases left between them. Germline V CDR1 and CDR2: SGDLS, YYNGEE. CDR3 region: CASSVAAGAINTEAFF. The CDR3 DNA reads TGTGCCAGCAGCGTAGCGGCAGGGGCTATAAACACTGAAGCTTTCTTT.

The chain recombines TRBV19 with TRBJ2-2; D uncertain. Trimming cost V 7 bases and J 8 bases, with 17 bases left between them. This CDR3 is 14 amino acids long. The germline V gene encodes CDR1 LNHDA and CDR2 SQIVND (reference sequence). The CDR3 loop reads CASKLVGVLGELFF. DNA of the CDR3: TGTGCCAGTAAATTGGTGGGCGTCTTGGGGGAGCTGTTTTTT.

The gene calls are TRBV9 and TRBJ1-5; D may be TRBD1 (6 bases). Looked up from germline, CDR1 is SGDLS and CDR2 is YYNGEE. With 3 bases removed from V and 4 bases from J, the gap between germline ends came to 14 bases. The CDR3 length is 15 residues. The CDR3: CASSGTDRRNQPQHF. The CDR3 DNA follows: TGTGCCAGCAGCGGAACCGACAGGCGGAATCAGCCCCAGCATTTT.

To note about this clone: Relative to the germline gene, one junction end is altered; a read error may explain this. This rearrangement joins TRBV7-9 to TRBJ1-2; 8 positions match TRBD1. The CDR3 has 14 residues. The germline gives CDR1 SEHNR, CDR2 FQNEAQ (reference sequence). CDR3 region: CSSSLSGGDSGYTF. The CDR3, as DNA: TGTTCCAGCAGCTTATCAGGGGGCGATTCTGGCTACACCTTC.

CDR3 sequence (DNA): TGTGCCAGCAGCTCCAGACTAGCGGGGGAACCCACCGGGGAGCTGTTTTTT. Encoded protein: CASSSRLAGEPTGELFF. J is TRBJ2-2 and V is TRBV11-1, with 12 bases matching TRBD2. V lost 4 bases and J lost 4; bases outside the gene matches: 7. CDR1 is SGHAT and CDR2 is FQDESV in the germline V gene (reference sequence). CDR3 length equals 17 residues.

This clone was counted a single time. The genes are TRBV2 and TRBJ1-2; 8 bases map to TRBD1. V gave up 6 bases and J gave up 7 bases; unmatched junction bases: 13. The germline V gene encodes CDR1 SNHLY and CDR2 FYNNEI. This CDR3 comprises 15 residues. CDR3 sequence: CASSDLPDRALGYTF. The CDR3 DNA is TGTGCCAGCAGCGACCTCCCGGACAGGGCACTTGGCTACACCTTC.

Only a few counts were recorded for this clone. The V and J genes are TRBV4-2 and TRBJ2-2; 12 positions agree with TRBD2. Germline CDR1 and CDR2: LGHNA and YNFKEQ. The CDR3 loop spans 17 amino acids. V gave up 2 bases and J gave up 4 bases; unmatched junction bases: 5. The CDR3 DNA reads as TGTGCCAGCAGCCAAAAACTAGCGGGGGGCCCCACCGGGGAGCTGTTTTTT. This gives the protein CASSQKLAGGPTGELFF.

The V call is TRBV19, the J call TRBJ1-2; TRBD1 is a possible D gene (5 bases). V was clipped by 3 bases and J by 8 bases, with 16 bases between them. In germline, CDR1 is LNHDA, CDR2 SQIVND (reference sequence). The CDR3 consists of 14 residues. The chain's CDR3 is CASSMGPGVRGYTF. The CDR3 bases are TGTGCCAGTAGTATGGGGCCGGGGGTTCGGGGCTACACCTTC.

The chain has TRBV5-1 and TRBJ1-5; TRBD1 is a possible D gene (6 bases). Trimming left V 0 bases short and J 8 bases short, with 21 bases between. Per the germline V gene, CDR1 is SGHRS and CDR2 is YFSETQ. The CDR3 loop spans 17 amino acids. This CDR3 reads CASSLGPRDISGEPQHF. CDR3 in DNA: TGCGCCAGCAGCTTGGGCCCCCGGGACATTTCTGGGGAGCCCCAGCATTTT.

The rearrangement joins TRBV6-5 to TRBJ1-2, with D unclear. The germline V gene has CDR1 MNHEY and CDR2 SVGAGI. V lost 10 bases, J lost 4 bases, and 19 bases lay in between. The CDR3 runs 14 residues. The CDR3 protein is CATFPGVVGYGYTF. The CDR3, as DNA: TGTGCCACCTTCCCCGGGGTTGTTGGCTATGGCTACACCTTC.

The rearrangement links TRBV4-3 to TRBJ1-2, with TRBD1 identical over 8 bases. J gave up 4 bases and V 1 base, and 2 bases lay outside the gene matches. Germline lookup yields CDR1 LGHNA and CDR2 YSLEER. This CDR3 has 14 amino acids. For the CDR3, the DNA is TGCGCCAGCAGCCAAGGACAGGGGAGCTATGGCTACACCTTC. Translating gives CASSQGQGSYGYTF.

CDR3 in DNA: TGTGCCATCAGTGGGGGGCGTCAGCTTAGCACAGATACGCAGTATTTT. Translating it yields CAISGGRQLSTDTQYF. The J gene is TRBJ2-3, the V gene TRBV10-3, with a weak D call TRBD1 (6 bases). This CDR3 spans 16 amino acids. Germline V gives CDR1 ENHRY, CDR2 SYGVKD. V was pared by 4 bases and J by 0 bases, with 14 bases between.

This chain links TRBV14 with TRBJ2-1, with 7 bases aligning to TRBD2. The V gene end was trimmed by 1 base and the J gene end by 4 bases; junction bases not matched to a gene: 7. Germline V lookup: CDR1 SGHDN, CDR2 FVKESK. The CDR3 has 16 residues. CDR3: CASSQGPAGWYNEQFF. The CDR3 nucleotides are TGTGCCAGCAGCCAAGGACCAGCGGGGTGGTACAATGAGCAGTTCTTC.

The chain couples TRBV9 to TRBJ2-3; a weak D match, TRBD1 (7 bases). The CDR3 is 16 amino acids. CDR1 is SGDLS, CDR2 YYNGEE, per germline. Trimming took off 3 bases at V and 4 bases at J, with 18 bases between the two ends. CDR3 coding DNA: TGTGCCAGCAGCGCGGGGGACAGCCCGGGGTCAGATACGCAGTATTTT. It translates to CASSAGDSPGSDTQYF.

In nucleotides, the CDR3 is TGTGCCAGCTCACCGGGAGACTATGGCTACACCTTC. It translates to CASSPGDYGYTF. The J gene is TRBJ1-2, the V gene TRBV18, with D unresolved. Trimming shortened V by 3 bases and J by 3 bases, and 5 bases separated the two germline ends. This CDR3 is 12 amino acids long. CDR1 is KGHSH, CDR2 LQKENI, per germline.

The V and J genes are TRBV6-4 and TRBJ2-2; no clear D gene. This CDR3 contains 13 residues. The V end lost 4 bases, the J end lost 4 bases, and 7 bases lay between the germline ends. Germline V lookup: CDR1 MRHNA, CDR2 SNTAGT. The CDR3 is CASSVAPTGELFF. CDR3 in DNA: TGTGCCAGCAGTGTGGCCCCCACCGGGGAGCTGTTTTTT.

CDR3 coding DNA: TGTGCCAGCAGCCCCCCCGGGGAGACCCAGTACTTC. Amino acid sequence: CASSPPGETQYF. The chain has TRBV5-4 and TRBJ2-5; D unclear. The germline V gene encodes CDR1 SGHNT and CDR2 YYREEE (reference sequence). The germline V and J ends were trimmed by 4 bases and 5 bases, with 9 bases remaining between them. The CDR3 covers 12 residues.

The J gene is TRBJ1-1, the V gene TRBV9; weak D call: TRBD1 (5 bases). CDR3 length: 14 residues. With 3 bases removed from V and 2 bases from J, the gap between germline ends came to 11 bases. Per germline, CDR1 SGDLS and CDR2 YYNGEE. Written as DNA, the CDR3 is TGTGCCAGCAGCGGGACAAGGCCAAACACTGAAGCTTTCTTT. It codes for CASSGTRPNTEAFF.

The chain uses TRBV7-3 and TRBJ2-7; 9 bases map to TRBD1. The CDR3 extends over 14 amino acids. Germline CDR1 and CDR2: SGHTA and FQGTGA. The junction had 3 bases not matched to a gene; V was cut back by 1 base and J by 5 bases. The CDR3 bases are TGTGCCAGCAGCTTAAGGGACAGGGACCACGAGCAGTACTTC. This codes for CASSLRDRDHEQYF.

This CDR3 reads CASSLLATPNNEQFF. The CDR3 DNA is TGTGCCAGCAGCCTACTAGCGACCCCCAACAATGAGCAGTTCTTC. This sequence joins TRBV6-6 and TRBJ2-1, with TRBD2 matching 7 bases. J gave up 5 bases and V 6 bases, and 10 bases lay outside the gene matches. Germline CDR1 reads MNHNY; CDR2 reads SVGAGI (reference sequence). The CDR3 spans 15 residues.

CDR3 DNA sequence: TGTGCCAGTAGTATGCTTCAGGGATGGCAGTACTTC. Residues: CASSMLQGWQYF. V is TRBV19 and J is TRBJ2-5; possible D gene TRBD1, 5 bases. The V gene lost 3 bases and the J gene lost 11 bases, with 13 bases spanning the gap. CDR3 length equals 12 residues. Germline CDR1 and CDR2: LNHDA and SQIVND (reference sequence).

The rearrangement uses TRBV28 and TRBJ2-7; TRBD2 matches 7 bases. The germline CDR1 and CDR2 sequences are MDHEN and SYDVKM. The CDR3 totals 14 residues. After removal of 3 bases from V and 3 bases from J, the junction contained 5 bases not matched to a gene. The CDR3 loop is CASSLPGGIYEQYF. CDR3 DNA: TGTGCCAGCAGTTTGCCGGGGGGTATCTACGAGCAGTACTTC. Based on the CDR3 plus reference TRBV28 and TRBJ2-7, the full variable domain is DVKVTQSSRYLVKRTGEKVFLECVQDMDHENMFWYRQDPGLGLRLIYFSYDVKMKEKGDIPEGYSVSREKKERFSLILESASTNQTSMYLCASSLPGGIYEQYFGPGTRLTVT.

V gene TRBV7-9 combines with J gene TRBJ2-5, with 8 nucleotides matching TRBD1. CDR3 length: 12 residues. Unmatched junction bases numbered 3, after V lost 8 bases and J lost 4 bases. Germline-derived CDR1 and CDR2 are SEHNR and FQNEAQ (reference sequence). CDR3 nucleotides: TGTGCCAGCTTACAGGGGGGAGAGACCCAGTACTTC. Its protein is CASLQGGETQYF.

This clone came up once. The chain employs TRBV7-9 and TRBJ2-3, with a possible D match to TRBD2 (5 bases). Germline CDR1 SEHNR, CDR2 FQNEAQ (reference sequence). The V end lost 4 bases, the J end lost 1 base, and 15 bases lay between the germline ends. The CDR3 sequence is 16 residues long. The CDR3 loop is CASSSGRGLGTDTQYF. Here the CDR3 DNA reads TGTGCCAGCAGCTCCGGCCGAGGGCTTGGCACAGATACGCAGTATTTT.

The rearrangement uses TRBV19 and TRBJ1-2; no reliable D call. V lost 1 base to trimming and J lost 3 bases, with 9 bases between them. The germline CDR1 and CDR2 sequences are LNHDA and SQIVND (reference sequence). This CDR3 region has 14 residues. In nucleotides, the CDR3 is TGTGCCAGTAGTATAGGTCGGGGAGACTATGGCTACACCTTC. This translates into CASSIGRGDYGYTF.

The chain employs TRBV9 and TRBJ1-1; 9 bases fit TRBD1. J was trimmed by 11 bases and V by 3 bases; bases with no gene match: 8. Germline CDR1 and CDR2: SGDLS and YYNGEE. This CDR3 has 13 amino acids. The CDR3 sequence: CASSDGTGRSAFF. CDR3 nucleotides: TGTGCCAGCAGCGATGGGACAGGGAGGTCGGCTTTCTTT.